The 13 T cell receptor beta chains presented below share a single source sample, sequenced in a study of T cell repertoires in cytomegalovirus infection (dated by TCRdb to the late 2010s). The sequencer listed for this sample is Illumina HiSeq 1500. The raw public data were reprocessed by TCRdb itself: fastp quality trimming at Q25, MiXCR clonotype calling, in-frame beta chains only. All rows with the same CDR3 protein become a single entry with the most common DNA and genes. The sample table lists around 310,000 distinct CDR3 sequences, 15% to 20% of them with a count of one. The ten largest make up 12% of the sample. Sequenced: PBMCs. Receptors were obtained from a human donor in good health (CMV status not recorded). Some clones in this sample may be carry-over from other donors' samples.

This sequence joins TRBV6-2 or TRBV6-3 and TRBJ2-7; D may be TRBD1 (6 bases). Germline CDR1 reads MNHEY; CDR2 reads SVGEGT. The CDR3 has 14 amino acids. V shed 7 bases and J shed 5 bases, with 18 bases lying between them. The CDR3 loop reads CASTKPGAPDEQYF. Written as DNA, the CDR3 is TGTGCCAGCACCAAACCAGGGGCGCCGGACGAGCAGTACTTC.

The rearrangement uses TRBV18 and TRBJ2-1, with 14 bases fitting TRBD2. J was trimmed by 2 bases and V by 0 bases; bases with no gene match: 0. CDR1 and CDR2 from the germline V gene are KGHSH and LQKENI. The CDR3 is 17 amino acids. The CDR3 reads CASSPPGLAGAYNEQFF. The CDR3 nucleotides read TGTGCCAGCTCACCACCGGGACTAGCGGGGGCCTACAATGAGCAGTTCTTC.

The chain links TRBV20-1 to TRBJ2-1; 8 bases match TRBD2. The length of the CDR3 is 14 residues. Looked up from germline, CDR1 is DFQATT and CDR2 is SNEGSKA (reference sequence). With 6 bases clipped from V and 6 bases from J, the junction kept 10 bases outside the gene matches. CDR3 sequence reads: CSAGGGGLGNEQFF. The DNA of the CDR3 is TGCAGTGCCGGGGGGGGGGGGCTGGGCAATGAGCAGTTCTTC.

There are many counts of this clonotype. This chain links TRBV12-3 or TRBV12-4 with TRBJ2-3; 9 bases are shared with TRBD1. V lost 2 bases and J lost 0; bases outside the gene matches: 12. The CDR3 length is 19 residues. Here the CDR3 DNA reads TGTGCCAGCAGTTTATTAGGACCGGGACAGGGATTGAGCACAGATACGCAGTATTTT. Protein sequence: CASSLLGPGQGLSTDTQYF.

CDR3 residues: CATSRGTGAVYGYTF. In DNA form, the CDR3 reads TGTGCCACCAGCAGGGGTACAGGGGCGGTCTATGGCTACACCTTC. The chain employs TRBV15 and TRBJ1-2, with 7 bases lining up with TRBD1. The CDR3 covers 15 residues. Trimming cost V 3 bases and J 4 bases; bases outside gene matches: 8. The germline CDR1 and CDR2 sequences are LNHNV and YYDKDF (reference sequence).

The chain recombines TRBV20-1 with TRBJ2-5; 10 bases are shared with TRBD1. CDR1 is DFQATT, CDR2 SNEGSKA, per germline (reference sequence). The CDR3 is 17 amino acids. Trimming cost V 0 bases and J 5 bases; bases outside gene matches: 12. CDR3 in DNA: TGCAGTGCTAGAGATTGGGGGTCGGGACAGGGGTGGGAGACCCAGTACTTC. Its protein is CSARDWGSGQGWETQYF.

This clonotype was seen a few times. The J gene is TRBJ2-7, the V gene TRBV6-8, with a weak D call TRBD2 (5 bases). The CDR3 sequence is 14 residues long. The germline gives CDR1 MNHGY, CDR2 SAAAGT. The ends were cut back, 0 bases at V and 4 bases at J, with 10 bases in the middle. CDR3 amino acids: CASSYSTGVYEQYF. The CDR3 region has the DNA TGTGCCAGCAGTTACTCGACCGGGGTTTACGAGCAGTACTTC.

The rearrangement links TRBV5-1 to TRBJ1-1; D possibly corresponds to TRBD1 (6 bases). This CDR3 region has 14 residues. Trimming stripped 7 bases from V and 6 bases from J, with 19 bases between. The germline gives CDR1 SGHRS, CDR2 YFSETQ. CDR3 DNA: TGCGCCAGCGGAGGGGGATTGATTGGCGCTGAAGCTTTCTTT. Its translation is CASGGGLIGAEAFF.

This chain connects TRBV27 to TRBJ1-1; D ambiguous. The germline gives CDR1 MNHEY, CDR2 SMNVEV (reference sequence). Trimming removed 8 bases from V and 3 bases from J, with 13 bases in between. The CDR3 covers 13 residues. CDR3: CASGRQRYTEAFF. As DNA, the CDR3 is TGTGCCAGCGGACGACAACGCTACACTGAAGCTTTCTTT.

This clonotype was counted ten times or more. This chain links TRBV7-9 with TRBJ1-4; 10 bases are shared with TRBD1. CDR1 and CDR2 from the germline V gene are SEHNR and FQNEAQ (reference sequence). V gave up 5 bases and J gave up 8 bases; unmatched junction bases: 5. The CDR3 has 14 amino acids. Here the CDR3 reads CASSGDRGQEKLFF. CDR3 DNA sequence: TGTGCCAGCAGCGGGGACAGGGGACAGGAAAAACTGTTTTTT.

This clonotype was counted only a few times. The chain combines TRBV5-8 with TRBJ2-7, with 7 bases that match TRBD2. With 4 bases clipped from V and 7 bases from J, the junction kept 8 bases outside the gene matches. The CDR3 is 13 residues long. Germline lookup yields CDR1 SGHTS and CDR2 YDEGEE. CDR3 residues: CASSIGPAGEQYF. The CDR3 DNA reads as TGTGCCAGCAGCATCGGACCAGCGGGGGAGCAGTACTTC.

This clonotype was seen at least ten times. The J gene is TRBJ2-7, the V gene TRBV28; D is uncertain. This CDR3 contains 10 residues. Trimming stripped 5 bases from V and 3 bases from J, with 2 bases between. CDR1 MDHEN and CDR2 SYDVKM come from the germline V gene. The CDR3 DNA follows: TGTGCCAGCAGTCGCTACGAGCAGTACTTC. Amino acid sequence: CASSRYEQYF.

The chain carries TRBV4-1 and TRBJ2-7; D is unresolved. Trimming left V 1 base short and J 2 bases short, with 6 bases between. This CDR3 spans 13 amino acids. Germline-derived CDR1 and CDR2 are MGHRA and YSYEKL. The CDR3 region is CASSQGPAYEQYF. CDR3 DNA: TGCGCCAGCAGCCAAGGACCAGCCTACGAGCAGTACTTC.